Presented here are 5 T cell receptor beta chains from one specimen sequenced in a study of CXCR3-negative and CXCR3-positive naive CD8 T cells. UMI-tagged TRB cDNA libraries were built via 5' RACE. TCRdb reanalyzed the 5' RACE reads and collapses them to one entry per CDR3 protein, without DNA. Its table records about 120,000 distinct CDR3 sequences. The specimen was naive CXCR3- CD8+ T cells from blood. Subset in this sample: CD45RO-CCR7+CD27+CD95- naive CD8+ T cells lacking CXCR3 (TNR3-). Receptor source: a human donor in good health. Some clones in this sample may be carry-over from other donors' samples.

This chain links TRBV7-7 with TRBJ2-5; the TCRdb call, TRBD2, lacks DNA for checking. Germline-derived CDR1 and CDR2 are SSHAT and FNYEAQ (reference sequence). There are 16 residues in the CDR3. The CDR3 reads CASSYGTSGSQETQYF.

This chain uses TRBV29-1 with TRBJ2-7; checking the TCRdb D call of TRBD2 is not possible without DNA. This CDR3 has 14 residues. Germline assignment: CDR1 SQVTM and CDR2 ANQGSEA. The CDR3 region is CSVVGLAGGYEQYF.

The V and J genes are TRBV6-2 or TRBV6-3 and TRBJ2-3; lacking DNA, the TRBD1 call made by TCRdb goes unchecked. The CDR3 contains 14 residues. CDR1 and CDR2 from the germline V gene are MNHEY and SVGEGT. CDR3 residues: CATIGWQGSDTQYF.

V gene TRBV11-2 combines with J gene TRBJ1-4. Germline values: CDR1 SGHAT, CDR2 FQNNGV. The CDR3 has 17 residues. The CDR3 here is CAISSDSRGGTNEKLFF. The full variable domain, with the rest looked up from reference TRBV11-2 and TRBJ1-4, is EAGVAQSPRYKIIEKRQSVAFWCNPISGHATLYWYQQILGQGPKLLIQFQNNGVVDDSQLPKDRFSAERLKGVDSTLKIQPAKLEDSAVYLCAISSDSRGGTNEKLFFGSGTQLSVL.

The gene calls are TRBV12-3 or TRBV12-4 and TRBJ1-2; TCRdb lists TRBD1, though no DNA is available to test this call. There are 14 residues in the CDR3. The CDR3 here is CASKETGVFYGYTF.